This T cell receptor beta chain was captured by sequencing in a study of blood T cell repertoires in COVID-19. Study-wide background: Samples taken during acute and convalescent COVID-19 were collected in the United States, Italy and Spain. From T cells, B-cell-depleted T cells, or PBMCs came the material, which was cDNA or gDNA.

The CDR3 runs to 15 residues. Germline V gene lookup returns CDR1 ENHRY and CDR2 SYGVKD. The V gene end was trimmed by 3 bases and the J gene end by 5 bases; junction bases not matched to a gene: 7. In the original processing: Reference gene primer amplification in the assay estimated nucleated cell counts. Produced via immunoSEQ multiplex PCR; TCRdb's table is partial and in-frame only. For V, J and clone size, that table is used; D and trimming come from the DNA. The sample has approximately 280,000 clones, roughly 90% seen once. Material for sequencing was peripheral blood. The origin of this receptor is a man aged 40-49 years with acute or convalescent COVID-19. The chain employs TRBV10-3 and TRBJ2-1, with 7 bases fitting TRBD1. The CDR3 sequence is CAISESGDSHNEQFF. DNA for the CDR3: TGTGCCATCAGTGAAAGTGGGGACAGCCACAATGAGCAGTTCTTC.